This T cell receptor (beta chain) originates from a study of identical twins. Findings of the study overall: Conclusions were based on cross-sectional statistical analysis, without following the same donors.

CDR1 and CDR2 (germline): SGHDN, FVKESK. Between the trimmed V and J ends, which lost 0 bases and 4 bases, there was a span of 13 bases. The CDR3 loop spans 15 amino acids. Remarks on this clonotype: Its target is unknown.

Template switching (which added a universal primer site) was used, and cDNA carried unique molecular identifiers. TCRdb itself ran the 5' RACE reads through MiXCR, one entry per CDR3 protein. This table holds 690,000 or so distinct CDR3 sequences, around 8.3% found once. These data also featured in a second study, about yellow fever vaccine responses in identical twins.

The rearrangement links TRBV14 to TRBJ2-7; D uncertain. Sample: PBMCs. The origin of this receptor is a woman in her late teens or twenties in good health. In DNA form, the CDR3 reads TGTGCCAGCAGCCAAGAAAGAGGTTGGGTTTACGAGCAGTACTTC. Translation gives CASSQERGWVYEQYF.